Listed below are T cell receptor beta chains from one sample, sequenced in a study of blood T cell repertoires in COVID-19. Clones were read by immunoSEQ multiplex PCR, and TCRdb kept only the in-frame ones, dropping some. The data show about 50,000 clones, approximately 86% seen once. The sequencing sample was made of peripheral blood. These receptors were collected from a man between 60 and 70 years old with active or convalescent COVID-19. Both conserved end residues are part of each CDR3. D genes are given only for firm matches. Size is stated for part of the rows, as once, few or many counts, or as a class when the clone is expanded.

few	TRBV4-1	-	TRBJ1-1	CASSQDEQLNTEAFF	TGCGCCAGCAGCCAAGATGAACAGCTGAACACTGAAGCTTTCTTT
once	TRBV2	TRBD1	TRBJ1-2	CASSGTAYGYTF	TGTGCCAGCAGCGGGACAGCCTATGGCTACACCTTC
once	TRBV6-6	-	TRBJ1-6	CASSPPDKYNSPLHF	TGTGCCAGCAGTCCCCCGGACAAGTATAATTCACCCCTCCACTTT
few	TRBV7-9	-	TRBJ1-6	CASSLGTGLGSPLHF	TGTGCCAGCAGCTTAGGTACCGGTCTAGGTTCACCCCTCCACTTT
-	TRBV7-9	-	TRBJ2-7	CASSRTDEQYF	TGTGCCAGCAGCAGGACTGATGAGCAGTACTTC
-	TRBV30	TRBD2	TRBJ2-5	CAWSVSGGAQETQYF	TGTGCCTGGAGTGTGTCGGGGGGGGCCCAAGAGACCCAGTACTTC
-	TRBV5-1	-	TRBJ1-1	CASSLQGSGVNTEAFF	TGCGCCAGCAGCTTGCAGGGGTCTGGGGTGAACACTGAAGCTTTCTTT
-	TRBV10-1	-	TRBJ2-3	CASSELGRGTDTQYF	TGCGCCAGCAGTGAGTTAGGCCGGGGCACAGATACGCAGTATTTT
-	TRBV11-3	TRBD1	TRBJ1-2	CASSLDRGLGYTF	TGTGCCAGCAGCTTAGACAGGGGGCTTGGCTACACCTTC
-	TRBV9	-	TRBJ1-2	CASSGDTNHGYTF	TGTGCCAGCAGCGGGGACACGAACCATGGCTACACCTTC
-	TRBV10-3	-	TRBJ1-2	CAISELTGPYGYTF	TGTGCCATCAGTGAATTAACAGGCCCCTATGGCTACACCTTC
-	TRBV7-6	TRBD1	TRBJ2-3	CASSLVGTGGDTQYF	TGTGCCAGCAGCTTAGTAGGGACAGGGGGGGATACGCAGTATTTT
-	TRBV7-9	-	TRBJ2-3	CASSLVGRLDTQYF	TGTGCCAGCAGCTTAGTTGGGAGGTTGGATACGCAGTATTTT
-	TRBV28	TRBD2	TRBJ2-5	CASSLPLAGGARQETQYF	TGTGCCAGCAGCCTTCCTCTAGCGGGGGGGGCCCGCCAAGAGACCCAGTACTTC
once	TRBV28	TRBD2	TRBJ2-3	CASSLSGTSGASTDTQYF	TGTGCCAGCAGTTTATCGGGGACTAGCGGGGCTAGCACAGATACGCAGTATTTT
-	TRBV3-1/TRBV3-2	-	TRBJ1-2	CASSQDLRGYTF	TGTGCCAGCAGCCAAGATTTGCGGGGCTACACCTTC
-	TRBV28	TRBD1	TRBJ1-2	CASGAGGVNYGYTF	TGTGCCAGCGGCGCAGGGGGCGTCAACTATGGCTACACCTTC
-	TRBV19	-	TRBJ1-1	CASSMWGQNTEAFF	TGTGCCAGTAGTATGTGGGGGCAGAACACTGAAGCTTTCTTT
-	TRBV24-1	-	TRBJ2-7	CATSDLRPPYEQYF	TGTGCCACCAGTGATTTGCGTCCCCCGTACGAGCAGTACTTC
few	TRBV10-3	TRBD1	TRBJ1-1	CAISESWQGAFEAFF	TGTGCCATCAGTGAGTCGTGGCAGGGGGCATTTGAAGCTTTCTTT
-	TRBV7-2	-	TRBJ1-1	CASSLFGNQDFKAFF	TGTGCCAGCAGCTTATTTGGGAACCAGGACTTTAAGGCTTTCTTT
-	TRBV28	-	TRBJ1-5	CASRTQGSGNQPQHF	TGTGCCAGCAGGACTCAGGGGTCAGGCAATCAGCCCCAGCATTTT